The source of this T cell receptor beta chain is a study of T cells in Graves' hyperthyroidism and ophthalmopathy. Study-level findings and limits: The model foresaw ophthalmopathy a median around seven months prior to onset.

Template material for amplifying TCR beta CDR3 regions consisted of RNA transcripts. The study used the HTBI primer set for a first-round RT-PCR of the TCR CDR3. TCRdb analysed the multiplex PCR reads with MiXCR anew, one entry per CDR3 protein. The sample consists of 500,000 to 750,000 distinct CDR3 sequences, approximately 15% of them appearing once. Ophthalmopathy patients had moderate-to-severe active disease, CAS ≥3, NOSPECS ≥4, and disease duration under 3 months. For the diagnoses, clinical symptoms, serum thyroxine and TRAb, thyroid ultrasound and orbital computed tomography were used. The PBMCs had their origin in roughly 9.8 ml of fresh peripheral blood. This clonotype has at least ten counts. Its antigen is currently unknown. Looked up from germline, CDR1 is ENHRY and CDR2 is SYGVKD. The CDR3 sequence is 15 residues long. The trim removed 4 bases at V and 3 bases at J, leaving 5 bases unmatched.

V usage is TRBV10-3 and J usage is TRBJ2-3, with 9 bases matching TRBD1. The sequence derives from a woman under 30 with Graves' ophthalmopathy. The sequenced material came from blood. As DNA, the CDR3 is TGTGCCATCAGTGTGCGGACAGGGGCTACAGATACGCAGTATTTT. This sequence encodes CAISVRTGATDTQYF.